These 20 T cell receptor beta chains originate from one sample sequenced in a study of lymphopenia after photon versus proton radiotherapy (dated by TCRdb to about 2019). Libraries were prepared through the immunoSEQ multiplex PCR assay. TCRdb limited this immuneACCESS table to in-frame rearrangements with V and J called. A share of clones is missing; checked studies link under half to unresolved V genes, and the rest is unexplained. This sample is represented by approximately 160,000 clones; around nine tenths of them were singletons. The biggest ten clones account for about 4.3% of the sample. Specimen: peripheral blood, collected from a patient treated with photon-based radiotherapy. These receptors were obtained from a middle-aged man with gastric cancer.

This clone was detected only once. Other DNA sequences in the sample encode the same CDR3. This rearrangement joins TRBV28 to TRBJ2-7, with TRBD1 matching over 10 bases. The CDR3 spans 15 residues. With 3 bases clipped from V and 2 bases from J, the junction kept 4 bases outside the gene matches. CDR1 MDHEN and CDR2 SYDVKM come from the germline V gene. The CDR3 protein is CASSFDRGRAYEQYF. The CDR3 region has the DNA TGTGCCAGCAGTTTCGACAGGGGGCGAGCCTACGAGCAGTACTTC.

In this sample, this clone turned up a few times. This chain connects TRBV4-3 to TRBJ2-7, with no clear D. Germline values: CDR1 LGHNA, CDR2 YSLEER. Trimming shortened V by 0 bases and J by 3 bases, and 12 bases separated the two germline ends. CDR3 size: 15 residues. CDR3 sequence: CASSQDRPDYYEQYF. The CDR3 region has the DNA TGCGCCAGCAGCCAAGATAGGCCGGATTACTACGAGCAGTACTTC.

The gene calls are TRBV7-6 and TRBJ2-7, with TRBD1 identical over 10 bases. The germline V gene has CDR1 SGHVS and CDR2 FNYEAQ. The CDR3 covers 13 residues. The J segment lost 3 bases and the V segment lost 6 bases, leaving 2 bases of the junction unmatched. The CDR3 DNA reads TGTGCCAGCAGAGGGACAGGGGACTACGAGCAGTACTTC. Its protein product is CASRGTGDYEQYF.

The rearrangement links TRBV6-4 to TRBJ2-1; 7 nucleotides agree with TRBD2. V dropped 0 bases and J dropped 8; count of bases not matched to a gene: 7. In germline, CDR1 is MRHNA, CDR2 SNTAGT. This CDR3 region has 15 residues. This CDR3 is CASSDSPGGWDEQFF. CDR3 in DNA: TGTGCCAGCAGTGACTCCCCGGGGGGATGGGATGAGCAGTTCTTC.

The J gene is TRBJ2-1, the V gene TRBV11-2, with 15 positions matching TRBD2. Germline trimming cut 3 bases from V and 7 bases from J; bases unmatched to any gene: 7. The germline V gene encodes CDR1 SGHAT and CDR2 FQNNGV. The CDR3 runs 17 residues. The CDR3: CASSFPLGTSGRNEQFF. In DNA, the CDR3 is TGTGCCAGCAGCTTCCCCCTTGGGACTAGCGGGAGGAATGAGCAGTTCTTC.

The chain carries TRBV30 and TRBJ1-5; maybe TRBD1 (6 bases). This CDR3 has 14 amino acids. Trimming took off 0 bases at V and 5 bases at J, with 11 bases between the two ends. The germline V gene has CDR1 GTSNPN and CDR2 SVGIG (reference sequence). CDR3 sequence: CAWSVLGGDQPQHF. In DNA form, the CDR3 reads TGTGCCTGGAGTGTATTGGGGGGCGATCAGCCCCAGCATTTT. Using reference TRBV30 and TRBJ1-5 for the parts outside the CDR3, the full variable domain is SQTIHQWPATLVQPVGSPLSLECTVEGTSNPNLYWYRQAAGRGLQLLFYSVGIGQISSEVPQNLSASRPQDRQFILSSKKLLLSDSGFYLCAWSVLGGDQPQHFGDGTRLSIL.

The V call is TRBV5-4, the J call TRBJ1-2; D is undetermined. The CDR3 loop spans 13 amino acids. V gave up 0 bases and J gave up 4 bases, with 7 bases separating them. The germline V gene has CDR1 SGHNT and CDR2 YYREEE (reference sequence). This CDR3 reads CASSLGSSYGYTF. The DNA for the CDR3 is TGTGCCAGCAGCTTGGGGTCTTCCTATGGCTACACCTTC.

The chain is built from TRBV30 and TRBJ1-2; unclear D gene. Germline-derived CDR1 and CDR2 are GTSNPN and SVGIG (reference sequence). The length of the CDR3 is 11 residues. Trimming cost V 4 bases and J 12 bases, with 15 bases left between them. The DNA of the CDR3 is TGTGCCTGGACTCTCACGGGCGGTCACACCTTC. This translates into CAWTLTGGHTF.

CDR3 DNA sequence: TGCGCCAGCAGCTTGGTAGCAGGGGATGGCTACACCTTC. Protein product: CASSLVAGDGYTF. This chain links TRBV5-1 with TRBJ1-2; D is perhaps TRBD1 (6 bases). CDR1 and CDR2 from the germline V gene are SGHRS and YFSETQ. V lost 0 bases and J lost 6, with 9 bases in between. This CDR3 contains 13 residues. Full variable domain (missing parts from reference TRBV5-1 and TRBJ1-2): KAGVTQTPRYLIKTRGQQVTLSCSPISGHRSVSWYQQTPGQGLQFLFEYFSETQRNKGNFPGRFSGRQFSNSRSEMNVSTLELGDSALYLCASSLVAGDGYTFGSGTRLTVV.

The V call is TRBV5-1, the J call TRBJ1-1, with D tentatively TRBD1 (5 bases). V was cut by 0 bases and J by 11 bases, with 14 bases left in between. The CDR3 is made up of 13 amino acids. From germline, CDR1 is SGHRS and CDR2 YFSETQ. In DNA form, the CDR3 reads TGCGCCAGCAGCTTGGACAGGAGCGATGGGGCTTTCTTT. Protein: CASSLDRSDGAFF.

Only a few counts were recorded for this clone. The chain recombines TRBV6-1 with TRBJ2-7, with D possibly matching TRBD1 (5 bases). Per germline, CDR1 MNHNS and CDR2 SASEGT. V was clipped by 7 bases and J by 3 bases, with 7 bases between them. The CDR3 loop spans 11 amino acids. The CDR3 sequence is CASTGFYEQYF. In nucleotides, the CDR3 is TGTGCCAGCACAGGGTTCTACGAGCAGTACTTC.

This clone was counted once. The V call is TRBV15, the J call TRBJ1-2, with D hard to call. The CDR3 extends over 14 amino acids. V was clipped by 4 bases and J by 7 bases, with 16 bases between them. Germline-derived CDR1 and CDR2 are LNHNV and YYDKDF (reference sequence). CDR3 nucleotide sequence: TGTGCCACCAGCACCCAAGTCTTAGCGTCTGGCTACACCTTC. Translation gives CATSTQVLASGYTF.

This chain links TRBV5-1 with TRBJ2-1, with D hard to call. Looked up from germline, CDR1 is SGHRS and CDR2 is YFSETQ. CDR3 length: 14 residues. Trimming cost V 1 base and J 2 bases, with 7 bases left between them. CDR3 sequence: CASSLLYAYNEQFF. In nucleotides, the CDR3 is TGCGCCAGCAGCTTGCTATATGCCTACAATGAGCAGTTCTTC.

The rearrangement uses TRBV10-3 and TRBJ2-5, with D hard to call. V lost 3 bases and J 4 bases, leaving 9 bases between the germline ends. The germline V gene encodes CDR1 ENHRY and CDR2 SYGVKD. This CDR3 has 13 amino acids. DNA of the CDR3: TGTGCCATCAGTGATGGCACAGTAGAGACCCAGTACTTC. Translating gives CAISDGTVETQYF.

This clone showed up just once. The J gene is TRBJ2-2, the V gene TRBV7-3; the match to TRBD2 covers 9 bases. V trimming: 5 bases; J trimming: 4 bases; junction bases outside the gene matches: 14. Per the germline V gene, CDR1 is SGHTA and CDR2 is FQGTGA. This CDR3 is built from 18 residues. DNA of the CDR3: TGTGCCAGCAGCCGTGGTACTGCGGGAGGGCCGGGCACCGGGGAGCTGTTTTTT. Translated, it gives CASSRGTAGGPGTGELFF.

J is TRBJ2-3 and V is TRBV5-6; 9 bases are a match to TRBD1. CDR3 length equals 16 residues. The V gene's germline CDR1 is SGHDT and CDR2 YYEEEE. V shed 2 bases, J shed 2 bases, and the junction held 6 bases outside the gene matches. This CDR3 reads CASSLEGQGITDTQYF. The CDR3 DNA reads as TGTGCCAGCAGCTTAGAAGGACAGGGGATCACAGATACGCAGTATTTT.

A few counts support this clone. This sequence joins TRBV27 and TRBJ1-2; a weak D match, TRBD1 (6 bases). The CDR3 consists of 13 residues. The germline V gene has CDR1 MNHEY and CDR2 SMNVEV (reference sequence). Trimming left V 3 bases short and J 2 bases short, with 7 bases between. The CDR3 DNA is TGTGCCAGCAGTTTGCAGGGGAACTATGGCTACACCTTC. It encodes CASSLQGNYGYTF.

J is TRBJ2-3 and V is TRBV7-2; the D gene is possibly TRBD1 (7 bases). Trimming removed 3 bases at V and 2 bases at J, with 12 bases between. Germline loops: CDR1 SGHTA, CDR2 FQGNSA. The CDR3 covers 15 residues. Here the CDR3 DNA reads TGTGCCAGCAGCTTGACAGGGAGGCCCACAGATACGCAGTATTTT. It translates to CASSLTGRPTDTQYF.

The chain employs TRBV2 and TRBJ1-2; D possibly corresponds to TRBD1 (5 bases). This CDR3 is 13 amino acids long. Germline CDR1 SNHLY, CDR2 FYNNEI. Trimming took 4 bases from V and 4 from J, leaving 10 bases between them. In DNA, the CDR3 is TGTGCCAGCAGTGTTGGACACGGCTATGGCTACACCTTC. Translated: CASSVGHGYGYTF.

The CDR3 region is CASSEGDNEQFF. For the CDR3, the DNA is TGTGCCAGCAGCGAAGGCGATAATGAGCAGTTCTTC. The V and J genes are TRBV7-3 and TRBJ2-1, with D unclear. The V gene lost 5 bases and the J gene lost 7 bases, with 9 bases spanning the gap. Germline assignment: CDR1 SGHTA and CDR2 FQGTGA. The CDR3 runs to 12 residues.